The rows below give T cell receptor beta chains drawn from one sample of a study of T cells in Graves' hyperthyroidism and ophthalmopathy. MiXCR was run by TCRdb on the multiplex PCR reads, yielding one entry per CDR3 protein. The sample includes fewer than 400,000 distinct CDR3 sequences, about a sixth of them seen just once. Material: blood. Source of these receptors: a woman under 30 with Graves' hyperthyroidism that later progressed to Graves' ophthalmopathy. CDR3s include the opening cysteine and the closing phenylalanine or tryptophan. A D gene is named only where the DNA matches it firmly. Some rows have no size entry. The others give once, few or many, or a class for an expanded clone.

clone_size	d_call	v_call	cdr3_length	j_call	cdr3_nt	cdr3_aa
few	TRBD1	TRBV7-9	16	TRBJ1-3	TGTGCCAGCAGCTTCCCGGGACAGGGAGCTGGAAACACCATATATTTT	CASSFPGQGAGNTIYF
-	TRBD2	TRBV15	18	TRBJ2-2	TGTGCCACCAGCAGAGATCCAATCTTAGCGGGAGGCGTCGGGGAGCTGTTTTTT	CATSRDPILAGGVGELFF
few	-	TRBV6-1	14	TRBJ2-4	TGTGCCAGCAGGGGAGCAGAGCCCAAAAACATTCAGTACTTC	CASRGAEPKNIQYF
-	-	TRBV19	17	TRBJ1-2	TGTGCCAGTAGCCTAACACGGGCCGCTGGTCTAAACTATGGCTACACCTTC	CASSLTRAAGLNYGYTF
few	TRBD2	TRBV12-3/TRBV12-4	16	TRBJ2-1	TGTGCCAGCAGTTCGCCCGGGCGGGAGAATAGGAATGAGCAGTTCTTC	CASSSPGRENRNEQFF
-	-	TRBV6-1	13	TRBJ2-5	TGTGCCAGCAGGGGACCCTTAGGGGAGACCCAGTACTTC	CASRGPLGETQYF
many	-	TRBV28	16	TRBJ2-7	TGTGCCAGCAGTTCCCTCTTAGGGAGCCTACGCTACGAGCAGTACTTC	CASSSLLGSLRYEQYF
many	-	TRBV5-1	14	TRBJ2-3	TGCGCCAGCAGCTACAACAGGGGGGGAGATACGCAGTATTTT	CASSYNRGGDTQYF
-	-	TRBV3-1	16	TRBJ1-4	TGTGCCAGCAGCCTCCGGGCTGGAGGGACTAATGAAAAACTGTTTTTT	CASSLRAGGTNEKLFF
-	-	TRBV7-9	15	TRBJ2-3	TGTGCCAGCAGCCGAACTAGGGTTGGACGAGATACGCAGTATTTT	CASSRTRVGRDTQYF
once	-	TRBV28	13	TRBJ1-2	TGTGCCAGCAGTACCCAGCCGCCCTATGGCTACACCTTC	CASSTQPPYGYTF
-	TRBD2	TRBV5-1	17	TRBJ2-1	TGCGCCAGCACCCCGACTAGCGGGGGGGGGGGCTACAATGAGCAGTTCTTC	CASTPTSGGGGYNEQFF
many	-	TRBV2	13	TRBJ2-2	TGTGCCAGCAGTTCGGGGAACACCGGGGAGCTGTTTTTT	CASSSGNTGELFF
many	TRBD1	TRBV2	15	TRBJ1-1	TGTGCCAGCAGTTCCTATGACAGGGAGAACACTGAAGCTTTCTTT	CASSSYDRENTEAFF
many	TRBD1	TRBV18	14	TRBJ2-1	TGTGCCAGCTCTACCGGGACAGGGGGCAATGAGCAGTTCTTC	CASSTGTGGNEQFF
-	-	TRBV19	14	TRBJ1-6	TGTGCCAGTCAGCCTTCTGGGGATAATTCACCCCTCCACTTT	CASQPSGDNSPLHF
few	TRBD2	TRBV7-9	16	TRBJ2-3	TGTGCCAGCAGCTTTAGTGGGAGGGCCCCTGCAGATACGCAGTATTTT	CASSFSGRAPADTQYF
many	TRBD2	TRBV24-1	16	TRBJ2-7	TGTGCCACCAGTGAAGGGACTAGCGGGAGGGCCGAAGAGCAGTACTTC	CATSEGTSGRAEEQYF
many	TRBD2	TRBV28	18	TRBJ2-1	TGTGCCAGCAGTTCCCCCAGAATTTCTAGCGGGGGGGGCAATGAGCAGTTCTTC	CASSSPRISSGGGNEQFF
-	-	TRBV7-9	12	TRBJ1-2	TGTGCCAGCAGCCGACAGCAGGATGGCTACACCTTC	CASSRQQDGYTF
many	TRBD1	TRBV6-1	14	TRBJ2-5	TGTGCCAGCAGTCCCGACAGGGGAAGAGAGACCCAGTACTTC	CASSPDRGRETQYF
many	-	TRBV11-2	15	TRBJ1-5	TGTGCCAGCAGCCGAACAGGGTCGGTTAATCAGCCCCAGCATTTT	CASSRTGSVNQPQHF
many	-	TRBV6-1	12	TRBJ2-7	TGTGCCAGCGCGCAGGACCCCTACGAGCAGTACTTC	CASAQDPYEQYF
-	TRBD1	TRBV7-6	13	TRBJ1-4	TGTGCCAGCGGGACAGATAAACGTGAAAAACTGTTTTTT	CASGTDKREKLFF
many	-	TRBV7-8	13	TRBJ2-1	TGTGCCAGCCGTGAGCCGATCGACAATGAGCAGTTCTTC	CASREPIDNEQFF
many	TRBD2	TRBV7-9	16	TRBJ2-7	TGTGCCAGCAGCTTAGCGGGACTAGCGGGAAAATACGAGCAGTACTTC	CASSLAGLAGKYEQYF
-	TRBD2	TRBV20-1	15	TRBJ2-1	TGCAGTGCCCCGAGGCGAGCGGGAGCTTACAATGAGCAGTTCTTC	CSAPRRAGAYNEQFF
many	TRBD1	TRBV28	13	TRBJ1-1	TGTGCCAGCAGTCGACCGGACAGGGCGGAAGCTTTCTTT	CASSRPDRAEAFF
many	-	TRBV30	15	TRBJ1-4	TGTGCCTGGAGTGTAACCGGAGCATTTAATGAAAAACTGTTTTTT	CAWSVTGAFNEKLFF
many	TRBD1	TRBV6-1	15	TRBJ1-2	TGTGCCAGCACCATAGGGGGGACAGAGGTCTATGGCTACACCTTC	CASTIGGTEVYGYTF
-	-	TRBV9	10	TRBJ2-1	TGTGCCAGCGGGCTAAATGAGCAGTTCTTC	CASGLNEQFF
few	-	TRBV7-2	14	TRBJ1-1	TGTACCAGCAGCCTCCGGACAGATAACACTGAAGCTTTCTTT	CTSSLRTDNTEAFF
many	-	TRBV20-1	13	TRBJ2-3	TGCAGTGCTAGTCTTGAGAACACAGATACGCAGTATTTT	CSASLENTDTQYF
many	TRBD2	TRBV7-2	16	TRBJ2-5	TGTGCCAGCAGCCCCCGACTAGCGGGAGGTCAAGAGACCCAGTACTTC	CASSPRLAGGQETQYF
few	TRBD2	TRBV5-1	14	TRBJ2-3	TGCGCCAGCAGCTCGGGACTACACACAGATACGCAGTATTTT	CASSSGLHTDTQYF
many	-	TRBV6-5	15	TRBJ2-7	TGTGCCAGCAGTTACTCGCGCAGGGCGACCATAGAGCAGTACTTC	CASSYSRRATIEQYF
-	-	TRBV2	14	TRBJ1-2	TGTGCCATCTTCCTCGGGGGGAAGGACTATGGCTACACCTTC	CAIFLGGKDYGYTF